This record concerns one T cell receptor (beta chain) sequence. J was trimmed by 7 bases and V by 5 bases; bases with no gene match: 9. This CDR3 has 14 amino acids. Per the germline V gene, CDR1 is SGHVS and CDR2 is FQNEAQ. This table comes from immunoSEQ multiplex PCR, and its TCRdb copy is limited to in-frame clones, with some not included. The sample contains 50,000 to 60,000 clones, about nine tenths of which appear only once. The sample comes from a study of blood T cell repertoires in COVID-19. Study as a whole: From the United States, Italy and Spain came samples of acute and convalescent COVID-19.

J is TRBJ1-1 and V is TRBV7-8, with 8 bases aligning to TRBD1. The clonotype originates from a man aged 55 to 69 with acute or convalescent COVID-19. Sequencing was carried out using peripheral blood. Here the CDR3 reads CASSPQTGDGEAFF. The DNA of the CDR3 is TGTGCCAGCAGCCCCCAGACAGGGGATGGTGAAGCTTTCTTT.